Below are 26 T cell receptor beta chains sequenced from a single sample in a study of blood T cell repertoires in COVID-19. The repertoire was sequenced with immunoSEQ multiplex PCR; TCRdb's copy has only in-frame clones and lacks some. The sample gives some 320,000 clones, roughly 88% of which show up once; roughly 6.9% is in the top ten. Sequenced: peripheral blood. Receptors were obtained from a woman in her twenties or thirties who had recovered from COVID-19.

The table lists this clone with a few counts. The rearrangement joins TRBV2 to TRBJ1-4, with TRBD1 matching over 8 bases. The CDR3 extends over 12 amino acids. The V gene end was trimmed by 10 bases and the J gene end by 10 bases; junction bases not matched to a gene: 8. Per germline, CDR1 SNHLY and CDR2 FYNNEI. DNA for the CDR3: TGTGCCACTACCGCTACAGGGGGAAAACTGTTTTTT. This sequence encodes CATTATGGKLFF. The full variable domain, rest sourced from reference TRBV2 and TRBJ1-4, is EPEVTQTPSHQVTQMGQEVILRCVPISNHLYFYWYRQILGQKVEFLVSFYNNEISEKSEIFDDQFSVERPDGSNFTLKIRSTKLEDSAMYFCATTATGGKLFFGSGTQLSVL.

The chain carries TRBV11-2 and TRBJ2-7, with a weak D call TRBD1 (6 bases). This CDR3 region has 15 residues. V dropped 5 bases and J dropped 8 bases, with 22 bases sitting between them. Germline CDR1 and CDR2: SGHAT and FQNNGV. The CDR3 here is CASSPNPDRHLKQYF. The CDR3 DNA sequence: TGTGCCAGCAGCCCTAATCCGGACAGACACTTGAAGCAGTACTTC. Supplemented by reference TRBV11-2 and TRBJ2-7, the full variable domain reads EAGVAQSPRYKIIEKRQSVAFWCNPISGHATLYWYQQILGQGPKLLIQFQNNGVVDDSQLPKDRFSAERLKGVDSTLKIQPAKLEDSAVYLCASSPNPDRHLKQYFGPGTRLTVT.

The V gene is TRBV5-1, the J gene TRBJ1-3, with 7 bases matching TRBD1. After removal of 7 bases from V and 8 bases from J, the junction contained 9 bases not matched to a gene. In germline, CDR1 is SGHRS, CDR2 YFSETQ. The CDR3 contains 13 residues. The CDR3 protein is CASGEDRLDTIYF. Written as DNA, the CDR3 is TGCGCCAGCGGGGAGGACAGGCTGGACACCATATATTTT.

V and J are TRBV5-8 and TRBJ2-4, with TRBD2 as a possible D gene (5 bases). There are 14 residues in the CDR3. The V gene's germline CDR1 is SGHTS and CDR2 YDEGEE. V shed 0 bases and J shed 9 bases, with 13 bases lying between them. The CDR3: CASSLESPRGIQYF. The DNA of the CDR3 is TGTGCCAGCAGCTTGGAGTCACCTCGGGGCATTCAGTACTTC.

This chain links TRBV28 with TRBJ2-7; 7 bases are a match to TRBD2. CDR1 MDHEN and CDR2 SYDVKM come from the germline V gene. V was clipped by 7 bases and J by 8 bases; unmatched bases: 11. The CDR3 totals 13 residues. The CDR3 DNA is TGTGCCAGCATCAACGGGCGGGAGAGCAAGCAGTACTTC. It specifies CASINGRESKQYF.

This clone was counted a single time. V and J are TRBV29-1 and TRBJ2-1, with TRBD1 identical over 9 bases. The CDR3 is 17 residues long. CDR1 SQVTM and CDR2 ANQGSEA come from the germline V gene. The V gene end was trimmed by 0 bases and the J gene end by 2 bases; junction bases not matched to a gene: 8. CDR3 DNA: TGCAGCGTTGAAGATCCCCGGCGGACAGGGGCCTACAATGAGCAGTTCTTC. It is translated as CSVEDPRRTGAYNEQFF.

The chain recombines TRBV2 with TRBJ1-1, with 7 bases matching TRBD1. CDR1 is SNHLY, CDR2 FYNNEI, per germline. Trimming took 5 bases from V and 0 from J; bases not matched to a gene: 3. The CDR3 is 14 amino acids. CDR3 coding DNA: TGTGCCAGCAGTTTACAGGGGTTGAACACTGAAGCTTTCTTT. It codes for CASSLQGLNTEAFF.

The CDR3 here is CATQPGQGTGSGNTIYF. CDR3 coding DNA: TGTGCCACCCAACCGGGACAGGGGACCGGATCTGGAAACACCATATATTTT. The chain has TRBV24-1 and TRBJ1-3; TRBD1 matches 10 bases. CDR1 is KGHDR, CDR2 SFDVKD, per germline. The CDR3 has 17 amino acids. The junction had 11 bases not matched to a gene; V was cut back by 9 bases and J by 1 base.

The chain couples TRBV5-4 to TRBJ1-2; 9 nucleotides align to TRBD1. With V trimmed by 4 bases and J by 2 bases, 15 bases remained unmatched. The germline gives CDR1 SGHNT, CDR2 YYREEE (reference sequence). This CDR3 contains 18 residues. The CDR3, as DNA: TGTGCCAGCAGCCTCGCCCGGACAGGGGCCACGGGAAACTATGGCTACACCTTC. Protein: CASSLARTGATGNYGYTF. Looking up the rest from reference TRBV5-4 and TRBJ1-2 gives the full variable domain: ETGVTQSPTHLIKTRGQQVTLRCSSQSGHNTVSWYQQALGQGPQFIFQYYREEENGRGNFPPRFSGLQFPNYSSELNVNALELDDSALYLCASSLARTGATGNYGYTFGSGTRLTVV.

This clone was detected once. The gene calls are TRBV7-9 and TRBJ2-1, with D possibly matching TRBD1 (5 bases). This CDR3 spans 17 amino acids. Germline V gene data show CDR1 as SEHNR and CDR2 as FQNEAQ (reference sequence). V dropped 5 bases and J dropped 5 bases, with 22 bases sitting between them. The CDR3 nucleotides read TGTGCCAGCAGCCCCTCCCTCGGCAGGGAAGGCGACAATGAGCAGTTCTTC. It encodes CASSPSLGREGDNEQFF.

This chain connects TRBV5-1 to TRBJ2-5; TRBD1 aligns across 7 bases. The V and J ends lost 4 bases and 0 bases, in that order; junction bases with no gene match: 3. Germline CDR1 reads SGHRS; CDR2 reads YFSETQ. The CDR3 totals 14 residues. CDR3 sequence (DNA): TGCGCCAGCAGCCAAACAGGGGACCAAGAGACCCAGTACTTC. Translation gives CASSQTGDQETQYF.

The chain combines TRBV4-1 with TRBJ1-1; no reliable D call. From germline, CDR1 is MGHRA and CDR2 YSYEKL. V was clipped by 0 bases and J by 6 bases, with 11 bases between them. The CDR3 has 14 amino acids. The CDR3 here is CASSQETRRAEAFF. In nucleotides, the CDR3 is TGCGCCAGCAGCCAAGAAACCCGACGGGCTGAAGCTTTCTTT.

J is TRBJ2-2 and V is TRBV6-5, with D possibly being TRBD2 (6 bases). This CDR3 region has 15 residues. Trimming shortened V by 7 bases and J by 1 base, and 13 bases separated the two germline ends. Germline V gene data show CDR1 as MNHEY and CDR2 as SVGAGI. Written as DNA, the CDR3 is TGTGCCAGCAACCCCGGGACTTTGAACACCGGGGAGCTGTTTTTT. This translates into CASNPGTLNTGELFF.

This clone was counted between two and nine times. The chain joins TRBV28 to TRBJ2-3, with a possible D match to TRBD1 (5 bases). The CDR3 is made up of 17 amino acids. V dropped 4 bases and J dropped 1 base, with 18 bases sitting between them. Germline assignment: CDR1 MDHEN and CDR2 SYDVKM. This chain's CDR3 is CASSSPELLGGTDTQYF. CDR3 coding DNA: TGTGCCAGCAGTTCCCCAGAGCTCTTAGGGGGCACAGATACGCAGTATTTT.

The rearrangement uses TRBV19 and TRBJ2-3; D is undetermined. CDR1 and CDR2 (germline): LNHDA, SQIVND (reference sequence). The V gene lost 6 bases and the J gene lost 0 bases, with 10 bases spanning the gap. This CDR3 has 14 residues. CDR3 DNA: TGTGCCAGTAGGAGCAGAGGAAGCACAGATACGCAGTATTTT. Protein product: CASRSRGSTDTQYF. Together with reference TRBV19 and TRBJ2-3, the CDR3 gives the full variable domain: DGGITQSPKYLFRKEGQNVTLSCEQNLNHDAMYWYRQDPGQGLRLIYYSQIVNDFQKGDIAEGYSVSREKKESFPLTVTSAQKNPTAFYLCASRSRGSTDTQYFGPGTRLTVL.

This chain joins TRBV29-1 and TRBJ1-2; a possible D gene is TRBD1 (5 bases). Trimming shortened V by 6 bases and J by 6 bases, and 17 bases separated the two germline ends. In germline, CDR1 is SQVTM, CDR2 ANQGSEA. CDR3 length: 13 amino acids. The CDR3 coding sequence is TGCAGCGTGCTGAGCGGGACTGTTGATGGCTACACCTTC. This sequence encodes CSVLSGTVDGYTF.

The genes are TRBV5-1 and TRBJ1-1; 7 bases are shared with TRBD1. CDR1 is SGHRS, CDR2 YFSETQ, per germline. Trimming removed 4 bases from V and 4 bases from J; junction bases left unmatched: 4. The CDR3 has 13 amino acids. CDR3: CASSPGQATEAFF. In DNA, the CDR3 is TGCGCCAGCAGCCCCGGACAGGCCACTGAAGCTTTCTTT.

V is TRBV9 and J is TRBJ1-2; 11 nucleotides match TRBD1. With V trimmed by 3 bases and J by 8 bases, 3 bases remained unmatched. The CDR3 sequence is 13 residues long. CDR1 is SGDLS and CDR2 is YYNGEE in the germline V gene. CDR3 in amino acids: CASSDGQGAGYTF. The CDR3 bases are TGTGCCAGCAGCGACGGACAGGGGGCGGGCTACACCTTC.

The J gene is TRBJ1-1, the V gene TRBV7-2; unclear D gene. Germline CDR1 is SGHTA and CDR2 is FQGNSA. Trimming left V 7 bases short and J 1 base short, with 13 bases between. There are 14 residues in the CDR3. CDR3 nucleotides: TGTGCCAGCAAGTCCCCCCGGGGGAACACTGAAGCTTTCTTT. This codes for CASKSPRGNTEAFF.

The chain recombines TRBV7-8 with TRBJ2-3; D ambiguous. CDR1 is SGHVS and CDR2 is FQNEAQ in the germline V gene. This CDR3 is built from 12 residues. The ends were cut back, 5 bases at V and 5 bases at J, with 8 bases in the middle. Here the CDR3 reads CASSPYLDTQYF. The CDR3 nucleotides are TGTGCCAGCAGCCCTTACTTAGATACGCAGTATTTT.

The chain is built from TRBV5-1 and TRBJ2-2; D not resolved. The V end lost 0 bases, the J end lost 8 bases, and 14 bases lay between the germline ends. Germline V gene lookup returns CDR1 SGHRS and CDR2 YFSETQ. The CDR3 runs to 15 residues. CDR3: CASSLGLMELGELFF. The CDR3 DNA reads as TGCGCCAGCAGCTTGGGTCTGATGGAGTTAGGGGAGCTGTTTTTT.

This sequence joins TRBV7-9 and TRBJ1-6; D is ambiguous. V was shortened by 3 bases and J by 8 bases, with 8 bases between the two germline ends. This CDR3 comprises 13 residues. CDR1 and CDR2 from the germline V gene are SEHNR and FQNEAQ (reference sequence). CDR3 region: CASSLIGDSPLHF. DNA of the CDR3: TGTGCCAGCAGCTTGATTGGAGATTCACCCCTCCACTTT.

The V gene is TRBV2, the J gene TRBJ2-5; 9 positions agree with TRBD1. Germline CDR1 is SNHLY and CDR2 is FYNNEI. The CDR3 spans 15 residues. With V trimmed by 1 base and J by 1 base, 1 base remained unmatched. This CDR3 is CASSEGDRAQETQYF. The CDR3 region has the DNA TGTGCCAGCAGTGAAGGGGACAGGGCCCAAGAGACCCAGTACTTC. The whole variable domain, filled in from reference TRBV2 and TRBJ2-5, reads EPEVTQTPSHQVTQMGQEVILRCVPISNHLYFYWYRQILGQKVEFLVSFYNNEISEKSEIFDDQFSVERPDGSNFTLKIRSTKLEDSAMYFCASSEGDRAQETQYFGPGTRLLVL.

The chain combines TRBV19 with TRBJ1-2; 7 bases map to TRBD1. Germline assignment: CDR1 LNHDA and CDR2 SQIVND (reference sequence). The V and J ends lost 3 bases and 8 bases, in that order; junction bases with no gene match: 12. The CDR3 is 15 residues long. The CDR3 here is CASSIRFGQASGYTF. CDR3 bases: TGTGCCAGTAGTATCAGGTTCGGACAGGCAAGCGGCTACACCTTC.

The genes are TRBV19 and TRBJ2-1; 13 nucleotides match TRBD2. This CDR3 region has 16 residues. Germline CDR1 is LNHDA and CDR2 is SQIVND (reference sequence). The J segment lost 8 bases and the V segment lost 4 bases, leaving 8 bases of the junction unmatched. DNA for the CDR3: TGTGCCAGTAGTAGGACTAGCGGGGGCCCATTTTATGAGCAGTTCTTC. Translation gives CASSRTSGGPFYEQFF.

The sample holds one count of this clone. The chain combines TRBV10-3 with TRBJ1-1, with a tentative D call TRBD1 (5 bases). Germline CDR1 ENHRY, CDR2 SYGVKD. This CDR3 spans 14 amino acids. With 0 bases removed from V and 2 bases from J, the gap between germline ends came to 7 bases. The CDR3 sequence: CAISESTANTEAFF. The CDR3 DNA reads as TGTGCCATCAGTGAGTCGACAGCTAACACTGAAGCTTTCTTT.